This TCR beta chain was documented in a study of T cell responses to AZD1222 COVID-19 vaccine. Profiling relied on immunoSEQ multiplex PCR, and the TCRdb table lists in-frame clones only, not all of them. The sample has some 130,000 clones; more than 75% are singletons. The CDR3 length is 15 residues. V was clipped by 1 base and J by 1 base, with 9 bases between them. CDR1 is SGHRS and CDR2 is YFSETQ in the germline V gene. This specimen consisted of peripheral blood, obtained 28 days after the second AZD1222 dose. This chain connects TRBV5-1 to TRBJ2-1; possibly TRBD1 or TRBD2 for D (7 bases each). This sequence was found in an adult who received the AZD1222 COVID-19 vaccine. DNA for the CDR3: TGCGCCAGCAGCTTGCAGGGGGGGTCCTACAATGAGCAGTTCTTC. Encoded protein: CASSLQGGSYNEQFF.